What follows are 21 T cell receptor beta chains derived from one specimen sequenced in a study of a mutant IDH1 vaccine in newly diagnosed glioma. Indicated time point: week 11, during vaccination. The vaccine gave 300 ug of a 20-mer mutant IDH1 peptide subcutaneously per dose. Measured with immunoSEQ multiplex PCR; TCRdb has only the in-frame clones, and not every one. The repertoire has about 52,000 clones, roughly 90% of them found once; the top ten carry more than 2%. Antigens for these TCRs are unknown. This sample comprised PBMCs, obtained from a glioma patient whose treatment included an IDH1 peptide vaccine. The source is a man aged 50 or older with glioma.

The CDR3 DNA follows: TGTGCCAGCAGGCGGACACTCGCCCACGAGCAGTACTTC. Encoded protein: CASRRTLAHEQYF. The chain links TRBV6-5 to TRBJ2-7; tentative D call: TRBD1 (5 bases). Trimming took off 6 bases at V and 5 bases at J, with 14 bases between the two ends. This CDR3 has 13 amino acids. Germline CDR1 reads MNHEY; CDR2 reads SVGAGI.

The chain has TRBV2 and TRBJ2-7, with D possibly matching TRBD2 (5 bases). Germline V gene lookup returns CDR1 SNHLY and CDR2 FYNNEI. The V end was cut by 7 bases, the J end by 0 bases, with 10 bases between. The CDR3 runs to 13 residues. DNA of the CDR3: TGTGCCAGCAAACGGACTGCCTCCTACGAGCAGTACTTC. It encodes CASKRTASYEQYF.

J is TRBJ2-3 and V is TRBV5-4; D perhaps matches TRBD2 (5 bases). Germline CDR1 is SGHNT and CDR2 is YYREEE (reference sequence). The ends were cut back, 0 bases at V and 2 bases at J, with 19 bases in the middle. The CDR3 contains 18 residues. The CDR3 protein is CASSLAPGIIKTTDTQYF. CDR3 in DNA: TGTGCCAGCAGCTTGGCTCCGGGAATTATAAAGACCACAGATACGCAGTATTTT.

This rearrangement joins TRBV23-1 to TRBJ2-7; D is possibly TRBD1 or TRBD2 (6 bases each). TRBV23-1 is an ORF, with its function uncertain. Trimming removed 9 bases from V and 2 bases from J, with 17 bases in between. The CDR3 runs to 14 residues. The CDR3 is CARGPGATTYEQYF. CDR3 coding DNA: TGCGCCAGGGGACCGGGGGCCACCACCTACGAGCAGTACTTC.

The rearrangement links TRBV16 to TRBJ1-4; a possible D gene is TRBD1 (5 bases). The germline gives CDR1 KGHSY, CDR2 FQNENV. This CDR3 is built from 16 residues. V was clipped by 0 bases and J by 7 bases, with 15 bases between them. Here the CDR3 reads CASSQSSGPEGEKLFF. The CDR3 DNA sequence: TGTGCCAGCAGCCAATCTTCGGGGCCCGAGGGTGAAAAACTGTTTTTT.

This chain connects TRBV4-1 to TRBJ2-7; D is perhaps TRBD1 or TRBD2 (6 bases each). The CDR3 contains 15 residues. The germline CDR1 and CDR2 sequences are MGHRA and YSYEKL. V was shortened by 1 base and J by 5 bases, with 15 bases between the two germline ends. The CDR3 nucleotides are TGCGCCAGCAGCCAAGTTACAGGGTGGGAGGACGAGCAGTACTTC. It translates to CASSQVTGWEDEQYF.

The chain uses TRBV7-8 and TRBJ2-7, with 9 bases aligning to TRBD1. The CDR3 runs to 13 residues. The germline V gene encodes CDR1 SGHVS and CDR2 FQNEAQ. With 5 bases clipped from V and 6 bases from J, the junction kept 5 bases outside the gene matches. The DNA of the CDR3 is TGTGCCAGCAGCCCCCTGGACAGGGGCGAGCAGTACTTC. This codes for CASSPLDRGEQYF.

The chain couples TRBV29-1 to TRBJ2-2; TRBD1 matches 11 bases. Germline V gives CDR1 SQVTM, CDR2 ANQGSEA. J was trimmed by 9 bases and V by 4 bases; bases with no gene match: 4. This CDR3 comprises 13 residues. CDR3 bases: TGCAGCGTTGCGGGACAGGGGGGGCGGGAGCTGTTTTTT. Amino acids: CSVAGQGGRELFF.

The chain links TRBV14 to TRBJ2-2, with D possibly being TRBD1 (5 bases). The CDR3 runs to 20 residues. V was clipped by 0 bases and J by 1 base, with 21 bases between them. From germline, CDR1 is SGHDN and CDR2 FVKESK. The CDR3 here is CASSQDLMGPLLENTGELFF. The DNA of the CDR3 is TGTGCCAGCAGCCAAGATTTGATGGGGCCACTACTGGAGAACACCGGGGAGCTGTTTTTT.

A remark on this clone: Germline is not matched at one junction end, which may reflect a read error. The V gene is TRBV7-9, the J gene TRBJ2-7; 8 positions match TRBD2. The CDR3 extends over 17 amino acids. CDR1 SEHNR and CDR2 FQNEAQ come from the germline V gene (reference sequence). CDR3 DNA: TGTGCCAGCAGCCTAGCAAGCGGGGGTACCAGCTCCTACGAGCAGTACTTC. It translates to CASSLASGGTSSYEQYF.

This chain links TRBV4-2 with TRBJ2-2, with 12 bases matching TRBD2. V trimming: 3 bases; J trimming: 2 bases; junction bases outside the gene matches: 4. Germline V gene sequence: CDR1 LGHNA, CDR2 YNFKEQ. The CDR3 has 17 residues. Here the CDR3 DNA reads TGTGCCAGCAGCCATCCTAGCGGGGGGGTAAACACCGGGGAGCTGTTTTTT. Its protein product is CASSHPSGGVNTGELFF.

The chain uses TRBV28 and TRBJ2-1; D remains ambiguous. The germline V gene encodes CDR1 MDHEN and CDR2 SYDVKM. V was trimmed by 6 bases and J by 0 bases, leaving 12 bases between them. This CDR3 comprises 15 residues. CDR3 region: CASREPGNSYNEQFF. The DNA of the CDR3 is TGTGCCAGCAGGGAGCCGGGTAACTCCTACAATGAGCAGTTCTTC.

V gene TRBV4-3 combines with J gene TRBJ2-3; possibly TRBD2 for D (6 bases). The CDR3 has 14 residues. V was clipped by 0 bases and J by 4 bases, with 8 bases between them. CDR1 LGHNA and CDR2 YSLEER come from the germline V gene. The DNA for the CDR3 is TGCGCCAGCAGCCAAGAGGGGGGATCAGATACGCAGTATTTT. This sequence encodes CASSQEGGSDTQYF.

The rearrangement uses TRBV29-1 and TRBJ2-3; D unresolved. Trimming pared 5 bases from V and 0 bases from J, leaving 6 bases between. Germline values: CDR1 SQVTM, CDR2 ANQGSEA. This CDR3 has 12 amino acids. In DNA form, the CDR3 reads TGCAGCGTTATCGGAAGCACAGATACGCAGTATTTT. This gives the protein CSVIGSTDTQYF.

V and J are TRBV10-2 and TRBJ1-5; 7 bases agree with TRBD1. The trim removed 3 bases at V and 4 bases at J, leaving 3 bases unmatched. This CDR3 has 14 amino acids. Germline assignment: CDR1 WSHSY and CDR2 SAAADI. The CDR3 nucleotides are TGCGCCAGCAGTGACCCCAGGGGGAATCAGCCCCAGCATTTT. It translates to CASSDPRGNQPQHF.

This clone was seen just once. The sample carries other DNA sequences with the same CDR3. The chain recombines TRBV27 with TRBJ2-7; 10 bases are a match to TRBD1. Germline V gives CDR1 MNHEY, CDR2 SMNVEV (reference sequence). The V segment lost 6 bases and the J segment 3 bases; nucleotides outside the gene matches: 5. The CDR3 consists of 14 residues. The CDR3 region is CASSLRDRGYEQYF. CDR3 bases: TGTGCCAGCAGCCTCCGGGACAGGGGCTACGAGCAGTACTTC.

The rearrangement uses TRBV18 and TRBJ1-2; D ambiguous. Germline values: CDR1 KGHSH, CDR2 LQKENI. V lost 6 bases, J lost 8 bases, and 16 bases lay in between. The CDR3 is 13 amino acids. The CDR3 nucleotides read TGTGCCAGCTCTCGCGACGGGGTACAGGGCTACACCTTC. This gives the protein CASSRDGVQGYTF.

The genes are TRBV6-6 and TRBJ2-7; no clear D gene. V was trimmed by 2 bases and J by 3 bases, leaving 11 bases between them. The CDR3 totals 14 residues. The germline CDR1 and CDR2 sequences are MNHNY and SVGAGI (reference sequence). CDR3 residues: CASSYPGSDYEQYF. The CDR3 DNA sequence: TGTGCCAGCAGTTACCCCGGGTCCGACTACGAGCAGTACTTC.

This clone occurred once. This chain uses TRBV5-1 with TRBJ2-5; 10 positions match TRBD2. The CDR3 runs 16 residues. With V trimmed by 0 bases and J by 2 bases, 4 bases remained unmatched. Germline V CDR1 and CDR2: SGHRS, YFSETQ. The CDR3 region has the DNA TGCGCCAGCAGCTTGGGTCCTAGCGGGGGACAAGAGACCCAGTACTTC. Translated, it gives CASSLGPSGGQETQYF.

CDR3 protein: CASSYSSGRGYEQYF. The CDR3 coding sequence is TGTGCCAGCAGTTACTCTTCTGGGAGGGGCTACGAGCAGTACTTC. The rearrangement joins TRBV6-5 to TRBJ2-7; 7 nucleotides agree with TRBD2. This CDR3 contains 15 residues. Germline V gene lookup returns CDR1 MNHEY and CDR2 SVGAGI. The trim removed 0 bases at V and 3 bases at J, leaving 5 bases unmatched.

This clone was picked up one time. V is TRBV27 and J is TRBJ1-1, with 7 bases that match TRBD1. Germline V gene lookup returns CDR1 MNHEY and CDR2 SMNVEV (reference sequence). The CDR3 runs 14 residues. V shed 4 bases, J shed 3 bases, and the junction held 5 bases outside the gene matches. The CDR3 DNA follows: TGTGCCAGCAGTTCTCAGACAGGGCACACTGAAGCTTTCTTT. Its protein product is CASSSQTGHTEAFF.